These 21 T cell receptor beta chains were sequenced from one sample in a study of CD8 T cells in Susac syndrome. Reverse transcription of roughly 0.5 to 1 ug RNA was carried out with random hexamers. TCRdb ran MiXCR on the immunoSEQ multiplex PCR reads and lists one entry per CDR3 protein. The sample shows 100,000 to 150,000 distinct CDR3 sequences, approximately 95% of them seen only once. The sample taken for sequencing was CD8+ T cells from PBMCs. The receptor source for this set is a human donor with multiple sclerosis.

This chain uses TRBV19 with TRBJ2-2; D not certain. Germline V CDR1 and CDR2: LNHDA, SQIVND (reference sequence). This CDR3 comprises 14 residues. V lost 5 bases, J lost 3 bases, and 10 bases lay in between. The CDR3 region is CASSRKGYTGELFF. CDR3 DNA: TGTGCCAGTAGTCGAAAGGGCTACACCGGGGAGCTGTTTTTT.

CDR3 sequence (DNA): TGTGCCAGCAGCCCAGGGAGGGATTCACCCCTCCACTTT. Protein sequence: CASSPGRDSPLHF. The chain has TRBV28 and TRBJ1-6; D perhaps matches TRBD1 (5 bases). Trimming removed 6 bases at V and 8 bases at J, with 11 bases between. The CDR3 loop spans 13 amino acids. Germline V gives CDR1 MDHEN, CDR2 SYDVKM.

V is TRBV4-1 and J is TRBJ2-1, with D possibly TRBD2 on 6 matching bases. Per germline, CDR1 MGHRA and CDR2 YSYEKL. This CDR3 spans 15 amino acids. Trimming stripped 1 base from V and 0 bases from J, with 7 bases between. The CDR3 sequence is CASSQAGSSYNEQFF. CDR3 nucleotide sequence: TGCGCCAGCAGCCAAGCCGGGAGCTCCTACAATGAGCAGTTCTTC.

The J gene is TRBJ1-1, the V gene TRBV24-1; D is unclear. Between the trimmed V and J ends, which lost 9 bases and 5 bases, there was a span of 18 bases. CDR1 and CDR2 from the germline V gene are KGHDR and SFDVKD. The CDR3 has 14 residues. CDR3 nucleotide sequence: TGTGCCACCCATCAAACGGGAGGAACGACTGAAGCTTTCTTT. This sequence encodes CATHQTGGTTEAFF.

The chain recombines TRBV25-1 with TRBJ1-1; maybe TRBD1 (5 bases). The CDR3 covers 12 residues. The germline V gene encodes CDR1 MGHDK and CDR2 SYGVNS. V was shortened by 6 bases and J by 5 bases, with 10 bases between the two germline ends. CDR3 nucleotides: TGTGCCAGCAGCCCGGGACGTACTGAAGCTTTCTTT. Amino acid sequence: CASSPGRTEAFF.

The chain uses TRBV12-3 or TRBV12-4 and TRBJ2-5; D not certain. The CDR3 has 11 amino acids. Trimming took 5 bases from V and 5 from J, leaving 6 bases between them. CDR3 DNA sequence: TGTGCCAGCAGTCGTACGGAGACCCAGTACTTC. Protein: CASSRTETQYF.

This clonotype was seen only a few times. The chain recombines TRBV23-1 with TRBJ2-7; D ambiguous. TRBV23-1 is marked as an open reading frame, function uncertain. V shed 1 base and J shed 1 base, with 14 bases lying between them. This CDR3 has 16 residues. CDR3 in amino acids: CASSQWCQALSYEQYF. Written as DNA, the CDR3 is TGCGCCAGCAGTCAATGGTGCCAGGCCTTGTCCTACGAGCAGTACTTC.

The chain is built from TRBV5-6 and TRBJ2-3; D remains unclear. This CDR3 has 15 amino acids. Germline V gives CDR1 SGHDT, CDR2 YYEEEE. V was pared by 2 bases and J by 9 bases, with 19 bases between. CDR3 nucleotides: TGTGCCAGCAGCTTAGGGCAGGCCCCTGAAGTGACGCAGTATTTT. Protein sequence: CASSLGQAPEVTQYF.

The J gene is TRBJ1-2, the V gene TRBV6-5; no reliable D call. The CDR3 consists of 14 residues. The germline V gene encodes CDR1 MNHEY and CDR2 SVGAGI. Trimming shortened V by 5 bases and J by 9 bases, and 19 bases separated the two germline ends. For the CDR3, the DNA is TGTGCCAGCAGTCCCCTTCTCGCAACACCCCGCTACACCTTC. Translating it yields CASSPLLATPRYTF.

This rearrangement joins TRBV27 to TRBJ2-5; the D gene is possibly TRBD2 (6 bases). The ends were cut back, 6 bases at V and 0 bases at J, with 17 bases in the middle. CDR3 size: 16 residues. Germline CDR1 is MNHEY and CDR2 is SMNVEV (reference sequence). As DNA, the CDR3 is TGTGCCAGCAGCCCCGCGGGGACTCAGTACCAAGAGACCCAGTACTTC. Its protein is CASSPAGTQYQETQYF.

The chain couples TRBV13 to TRBJ1-2, with 9 bases matching TRBD1. The V and J ends lost 2 bases and 8 bases, in that order; junction bases with no gene match: 18. The CDR3 is 18 residues long. The germline V gene encodes CDR1 PRHDT and CDR2 FYEKMQ (reference sequence). In DNA form, the CDR3 reads TGTGCCAGCAGCTTATTCCGGGACAGGGCTATCACCGTTCAAGGCTACACCTTC. Its protein product is CASSLFRDRAITVQGYTF.

J is TRBJ2-7 and V is TRBV27; D might be TRBD1 (5 bases). Germline V gene data show CDR1 as MNHEY and CDR2 as SMNVEV (reference sequence). The CDR3 sequence is 16 residues long. V was shortened by 5 bases and J by 4 bases, with 21 bases between the two germline ends. The CDR3 region has the DNA TGTGCCAGCAGTGGAGCCTATGACAGTAGCTGGTACGAGCAGTACGTC. This encodes CASSGAYDSSWYEQYV.

V usage is TRBV7-9 and J usage is TRBJ1-2, with D uncertain. Germline CDR1 SEHNR, CDR2 FQNEAQ (reference sequence). This CDR3 has 14 residues. Trimming cost V 1 base and J 7 bases, with 13 bases left between them. In nucleotides, the CDR3 is TGTGCCAGCAGCTTAGGCGACACCCCCGGTGGCTACACCTTC. Amino acid sequence: CASSLGDTPGGYTF.

This chain uses TRBV6-6 with TRBJ1-1, with TRBD1 matching 8 bases. J gave up 1 base and V 7 bases, and 11 bases lay outside the gene matches. The germline gives CDR1 MNHNY, CDR2 SVGAGI (reference sequence). The CDR3 runs to 16 residues. The CDR3 region has the DNA TGTGCCAGCACCGGACAGGGTGATTTGAGGAACACTGAAGCTTTCTTT. It yields the protein CASTGQGDLRNTEAFF.

This chain links TRBV6-6 with TRBJ2-1; TRBD1 or TRBD2 may be the D gene (5 bases each). The CDR3 runs to 14 residues. The V end was cut by 5 bases, the J end by 2 bases, with 10 bases between. Germline CDR1 reads MNHNY; CDR2 reads SVGAGI (reference sequence). The CDR3 is CASSQLGAYNEQFF. The CDR3 nucleotides are TGTGCCAGCAGTCAACTAGGGGCCTACAATGAGCAGTTCTTC.

The chain couples TRBV6-1 to TRBJ2-7; D unresolved. The V end was cut by 4 bases, the J end by 7 bases, with 11 bases between. The germline V gene has CDR1 MNHNS and CDR2 SASEGT. The CDR3 is 12 amino acids. The CDR3 DNA is TGTGCCAGCAGTGGGTCATCGGCTGAGCAGTACTTC. Translating gives CASSGSSAEQYF.

This clonotype was counted once. CDR3 sequence reads: CATSSLDSGPYNEQFF. CDR3 nucleotides: TGTGCCACCAGCAGCCTAGACAGTGGCCCCTACAATGAGCAGTTCTTC. This chain connects TRBV15 to TRBJ2-1, with a possible D match to TRBD1 (5 bases). Germline V gene sequence: CDR1 LNHNV, CDR2 YYDKDF (reference sequence). The V end lost 3 bases, the J end lost 2 bases, and 14 bases lay between the germline ends. The CDR3 is made up of 16 amino acids.

V and J are TRBV12-5 and TRBJ1-5; the D is unclear. V dropped 9 bases and J dropped 1 base, with 10 bases sitting between them. The CDR3 spans 13 residues. Germline V CDR1 and CDR2: LGHNT, FRNRAP. The CDR3 DNA follows: TGTGCTAGCCGGTCGGGAAGCAATCAGCCCCAGCATTTT. It is translated as CASRSGSNQPQHF. The full variable domain, its missing parts supplied by reference TRBV12-5 and TRBJ1-5, is DARVTQTPRHKVTEMGQEVTMRCQPILGHNTVFWYRQTMMQGLELLAYFRNRAPLDDSGMPKDRFSAEMPDATLATLKIQPSEPRDSAVYFCASRSGSNQPQHFGDGTRLSIL.

The chain carries TRBV28 and TRBJ2-7; D call uncertain. V lost 5 bases and J 4 bases, leaving 9 bases between the germline ends. This CDR3 is built from 12 residues. Germline V gene data show CDR1 as MDHEN and CDR2 as SYDVKM. CDR3 nucleotide sequence: TGTGCCAGCAGTCCCCTGACTTACGAGCAGTACTTC. This encodes CASSPLTYEQYF. Variable domain in full (rest from reference TRBV28 and TRBJ2-7): DVKVTQSSRYLVKRTGEKVFLECVQDMDHENMFWYRQDPGLGLRLIYFSYDVKMKEKGDIPEGYSVSREKKERFSLILESASTNQTSMYLCASSPLTYEQYFGPGTRLTVT.

V gene TRBV14 combines with J gene TRBJ1-2; 8 bases line up with TRBD1. The germline V gene has CDR1 SGHDN and CDR2 FVKESK. J gave up 2 bases and V 0 bases, and 5 bases lay outside the gene matches. The CDR3 has 16 residues. In DNA, the CDR3 is TGTGCCAGCAGCCAAGATAGGACAGGGAGGAACTATGGCTACACCTTC. This gives the protein CASSQDRTGRNYGYTF.

This rearrangement joins TRBV19 to TRBJ2-2; 9 bases are shared with TRBD2. Germline lookup yields CDR1 LNHDA and CDR2 SQIVND (reference sequence). The CDR3 sequence is 17 residues long. V gave up 3 bases and J gave up 7 bases; unmatched junction bases: 12. The CDR3, as DNA: TGTGCCAGTAGTATTCGCAGGGCTGGAGCGGGGGGCGGGGAGCTGTTTTTT. As protein: CASSIRRAGAGGGELFF.